This entry lists 9 T cell receptor beta chains sequenced from one sample in a study of T cells in Graves' hyperthyroidism and ophthalmopathy. It was RNA transcripts that yielded the amplified TCR beta CDR3 regions. In the first-round RT-PCR of the TCR CDR3, the HTBI primer set was used. TCRdb processed the multiplex PCR reads anew with MiXCR; each CDR3 protein has one entry. The sample records under 700,000 distinct CDR3 sequences, about a sixth being singletons. Sequenced input: blood. These receptors were obtained from a young woman with Graves' hyperthyroidism.

The table lists this clonotype with many counts. The rearrangement uses TRBV11-3 and TRBJ2-1; no definite D call. CDR3 length: 13 amino acids. Trimming removed 10 bases from V and 6 bases from J, with 16 bases in between. Germline V gives CDR1 SGHNT, CDR2 YENEEA. CDR3 in DNA: TGTGCCACCGCCGGGCTCCAGCCCAATGAGCAGTTCTTC. Translating gives CATAGLQPNEQFF.

This clonotype was detected only a few times. The CDR3 reads CASSRPRGRSSNQPQHF. In DNA form, the CDR3 reads TGTGCCAGCAGTCGCCCTCGGGGCAGGTCTTCCAATCAGCCCCAGCATTTT. This chain connects TRBV11-2 to TRBJ1-5; tentative D call: TRBD1 (5 bases). Germline-derived CDR1 and CDR2 are SGHAT and FQNNGV. This CDR3 comprises 17 residues. The V end was cut by 6 bases, the J end by 3 bases, with 21 bases between. Based on the CDR3 plus reference TRBV11-2 and TRBJ1-5, the full variable domain is EAGVAQSPRYKIIEKRQSVAFWCNPISGHATLYWYQQILGQGPKLLIQFQNNGVVDDSQLPKDRFSAERLKGVDSTLKIQPAKLEDSAVYLCASSRPRGRSSNQPQHFGDGTRLSIL.

At least ten counts were recorded for this clonotype. The V and J genes are TRBV7-9 and TRBJ2-3, with D perhaps TRBD1 (5 bases). Germline V gene lookup returns CDR1 SEHNR and CDR2 FQNEAQ (reference sequence). This CDR3 has 15 amino acids. The V end was cut by 0 bases, the J end by 1 base, with 8 bases between. The CDR3 nucleotides are TGTGCCAGCAGCTTAGCGGGGCAAGGCACAGATACGCAGTATTTT. Translated, it gives CASSLAGQGTDTQYF.

The table lists this clonotype with many counts. V is TRBV3-1 and J is TRBJ1-1; D gene unclear. V lost 4 bases to trimming and J lost 1 base, with 10 bases between them. Germline-derived CDR1 and CDR2 are LGHDT and YNNKEL (reference sequence). The CDR3 runs to 14 residues. CDR3 in amino acids: CASSPKGSNTEAFF. The CDR3, as DNA: TGTGCCAGCAGCCCCAAGGGATCGAACACTGAAGCTTTCTTT.

The sample holds many counts of this clonotype. V usage is TRBV7-9 and J usage is TRBJ2-3, with D maybe TRBD2 (5 bases). This CDR3 comprises 13 residues. CDR1 and CDR2 from the germline V gene are SEHNR and FQNEAQ (reference sequence). The V and J ends lost 5 bases and 0 bases respectively, with 6 bases between them. CDR3 region: CASSRGSTDTQYF. Written as DNA, the CDR3 is TGTGCCAGCAGCCGCGGGAGCACAGATACGCAGTATTTT.

The chain uses TRBV4-2 and TRBJ1-5, with D tentatively TRBD1 (5 bases). There are 16 residues in the CDR3. The ends were cut back, 0 bases at V and 7 bases at J, with 16 bases in the middle. Germline lookup yields CDR1 LGHNA and CDR2 YNFKEQ. CDR3 region: CASSQDESGRGQPQHF. CDR3 bases: TGTGCCAGCAGCCAAGATGAATCAGGGCGAGGGCAGCCCCAGCATTTT.

This clonotype appeared many times. The V call is TRBV2, the J call TRBJ2-3; D gene uncertain. Per the germline V gene, CDR1 is SNHLY and CDR2 is FYNNEI. The CDR3 sequence is 13 residues long. Between the trimmed V and J ends, which lost 0 bases and 4 bases, there was a span of 5 bases. The CDR3 coding sequence is TGTGCCAGCAGTGAAGCACGGGCAGATACGCAGTATTTT. Protein: CASSEARADTQYF.

This clonotype has just a few counts. The rearrangement joins TRBV13 to TRBJ1-6, with D maybe TRBD1 (6 bases). Trimming shortened V by 2 bases and J by 3 bases, and 17 bases separated the two germline ends. The CDR3 runs 18 residues. The V gene's germline CDR1 is PRHDT and CDR2 FYEKMQ (reference sequence). CDR3 coding DNA: TGTGCCAGCAGCTTATTCCCAGGAGGGGGTAACTATAATTCACCCCTCCACTTT. This encodes CASSLFPGGGNYNSPLHF.

This clonotype has more than one count but fewer than ten. The chain uses TRBV9 and TRBJ1-1; unclear D gene. V was trimmed by 0 bases and J by 2 bases, leaving 11 bases between them. The CDR3 contains 15 residues. The germline CDR1 and CDR2 sequences are SGDLS and YYNGEE. Here the CDR3 reads CASSVGSDFNTEAFF. The CDR3 DNA follows: TGTGCCAGCAGCGTAGGTTCTGATTTTAACACTGAAGCTTTCTTT.